This T cell receptor (beta chain) was sequenced during a study of shared clonotypes between healthy human individuals. V was pared by 4 bases and J by 1 base, with 19 bases between. The CDR3 runs to 17 residues. Germline values: CDR1 LNHDA, CDR2 SQIVND (reference sequence). The assay was immunoSEQ multiplex PCR, and TCRdb's table has in-frame clones only and misses some. This sample has approximately 2.5 million clones, with around 90% found just once. What was sequenced was naive CD4+ T cells sorted from blood. Stated subset: CD45RA+ positively selected. The origin of this receptor is a man aged 18 to 30 in good health. The chain couples TRBV19 to TRBJ2-5; the D gene could be TRBD1 or TRBD2 (6 bases each). CDR3: CASSRTFGGDRQETQYF. The CDR3 bases are TGTGCCAGTAGTAGGACGTTCGGGGGCGACCGCCAAGAGACCCAGTACTTC.